This TCR beta chain stems from a study of T-cell memory formation after mild COVID-19. The CDR3 sequence is 15 residues long. The germline CDR1 and CDR2 sequences are SEHNR and FQNEAQ (reference sequence). The J segment lost 3 bases and the V segment lost 4 bases, leaving 6 bases of the junction unmatched. UMIs and sample barcodes were carried by the TCR alpha and TCR beta cDNA libraries that 5'RACE produced using constant-segment primers. MiXCR, applied by TCRdb to the 5' RACE reads, yields one record per CDR3 protein. Of approximately 250,000 distinct CDR3 sequences in the sample, roughly 17% were seen once.

The chain joins TRBV7-9 to TRBJ1-5; 7 nucleotides line up with TRBD1. Sequencing was carried out using PBMCs or a T cell subset sorted from them (not recorded which). This TCR was sampled from a man younger than 35 who had mild COVID-19 (a few samples of this study predate the infection). Cell type and time point are not known. The CDR3 nucleotides read TGTGCCAGCAGCTCACAGGGGACCTCCAATCAGCCCCAGCATTTT. As protein: CASSSQGTSNQPQHF.